These 11 T cell receptor beta chains were all obtained from the same sample, sequenced in a study of breast tumors, draining lymph nodes, adjacent tissues. TCRdb processed the multiplex PCR reads anew with MiXCR; each CDR3 protein has one entry. This sample has around 190,000 distinct CDR3 sequences; about 33% occur once, and the top ten carry roughly 4.5%. Samples came from axillary lymph nodes draining the breast cancer. What was sequenced was axillary lymph node tissue. The receptors derive from a female donor with breast cancer. Some clones in this sample may be carry-over from other donors' samples.

This chain links TRBV2 with TRBJ2-1, with D possibly being TRBD1 or TRBD2 (5 bases each). Germline CDR1 is SNHLY and CDR2 is FYNNEI. This CDR3 region has 17 residues. The DNA for the CDR3 is TGTGCTAGAGATTCGGGGCGATGGGACCGCTCCTACAATGAGCAGTTCTTC. Protein: CARDSGRWDRSYNEQFF.

In this sample, this clonotype turned up many times. This sequence joins TRBV2 and TRBJ1-4; D gene ambiguous. V was pared by 4 bases and J by 8 bases, with 17 bases between. There are 15 residues in the CDR3. Per the germline V gene, CDR1 is SNHLY and CDR2 is FYNNEI. Written as DNA, the CDR3 is TGTGCCAGCAGTGTCAAGGAAGTCCTTTTGGAAAAACTGTTTTTT. Translated: CASSVKEVLLEKLFF.

This clonotype was seen many times. The chain carries TRBV24-1 and TRBJ2-5; a weak D match, TRBD1 (6 bases). Germline V gives CDR1 KGHDR, CDR2 SFDVKD. V lost 2 bases and J 2 bases, leaving 8 bases between the germline ends. This CDR3 has 14 residues. The CDR3 loop reads CATSDSTGQETQYF. The CDR3 region has the DNA TGTGCCACCAGTGATTCGACAGGACAAGAGACCCAGTACTTC.

This clonotype showed up many times. The V gene is TRBV11-2, the J gene TRBJ2-3, with 7 bases matching TRBD2. Losses at the gene ends were 5 bases for V and 0 bases for J; bases not matched to a gene: 8. Germline V lookup: CDR1 SGHAT, CDR2 FQNNGV. The CDR3 runs 16 residues. CDR3 protein: CASSPVAGTSTDTQYF. The CDR3 coding sequence is TGTGCCAGCAGCCCCGTAGCGGGTACTAGCACAGATACGCAGTATTTT.

The V gene is TRBV6-1, the J gene TRBJ1-2, with no clear D. The germline V gene encodes CDR1 MNHNS and CDR2 SASEGT. The CDR3 totals 14 residues. Trimming removed 6 bases at V and 4 bases at J, with 15 bases between. As DNA, the CDR3 is TGTGCCAGCAGCGAATCGGGCCTTCTCTATGGCTACACCTTC. Its protein product is CASSESGLLYGYTF.

This clonotype has a count of ten or more. V and J are TRBV30 and TRBJ2-5; TRBD2 agrees at 7 bases. The junction had 4 bases not matched to a gene; V was cut back by 1 base and J by 2 bases. The CDR3 has 14 residues. In germline, CDR1 is GTSNPN, CDR2 SVGIG (reference sequence). The CDR3 region is CAWSGLAVQETQYF. CDR3 nucleotide sequence: TGTGCCTGGAGTGGGCTAGCGGTACAAGAGACCCAGTACTTC. Full variable domain (remainder filled in from reference TRBV30 and TRBJ2-5): SQTIHQWPATLVQPVGSPLSLECTVEGTSNPNLYWYRQAAGRGLQLLFYSVGIGQISSEVPQNLSASRPQDRQFILSSKKLLLSDSGFYLCAWSGLAVQETQYFGPGTRLLVL.

This clonotype was observed many times. The rearrangement uses TRBV7-2 and TRBJ2-1; D uncertain. Trimming cost V 1 base and J 3 bases, with 7 bases left between them. CDR1 is SGHTA, CDR2 FQGNSA, per germline. This CDR3 spans 14 amino acids. The CDR3 loop is CASSLEQNYNEQFF. For the CDR3, the DNA is TGTGCCAGCAGCTTAGAACAGAACTACAATGAGCAGTTCTTC.

About this clonotype itself: This clone may be a read error of a much larger clone one base away. The V call is TRBV6-1, the J call TRBJ1-5; D not resolved. There are 13 residues in the CDR3. Germline V CDR1 and CDR2: MNHNS, SASEGT. For the CDR3, the DNA is TGTGCCAGCAACGTCTATAGCAATCGGCCCCAGCATTTT. Protein product: CASNVYSNRPQHF.

The sample holds many counts of this clonotype. The J gene is TRBJ2-7, the V gene TRBV7-2, with no clear D. Germline values: CDR1 SGHTA, CDR2 FQGNSA. The CDR3 has 15 amino acids. V was shortened by 0 bases and J by 2 bases, with 11 bases between the two germline ends. This CDR3 reads CASSLAEAGPYEQYF. The CDR3 DNA sequence: TGTGCCAGCAGCTTAGCCGAGGCAGGACCCTACGAGCAGTACTTC.

The chain recombines TRBV7-9 with TRBJ2-7; 10 bases match TRBD1. With V trimmed by 5 bases and J by 3 bases, 4 bases remained unmatched. The V gene's germline CDR1 is SEHNR and CDR2 FQNEAQ (reference sequence). The CDR3 contains 14 residues. CDR3 sequence: CASSPGQGIYEQYF. The CDR3 coding sequence is TGTGCCAGCAGCCCGGGACAGGGGATCTACGAGCAGTACTTC.

This clonotype has ten or more counts. The chain links TRBV20-1 to TRBJ2-5, with 10 bases lining up with TRBD2. J was trimmed by 0 bases and V by 1 base; bases with no gene match: 8. The CDR3 totals 17 residues. Per the germline V gene, CDR1 is DFQATT and CDR2 is SNEGSKA (reference sequence). The CDR3 bases are TGCAGTGCTAGAGGACAAGGGACTAGCGATTACCAAGAGACCCAGTACTTC. It is translated as CSARGQGTSDYQETQYF.